This TCR beta chain was identified during a study of vaccination and CD4 T cells after COVID-19. Treatment noted: approximately nine-day PBMC culture with coronavirus spike peptide pools or control peptides (ViraFEST assay). In this sample, this clonotype turned up a few times. The antigen remains unidentified. The CDR3 sequence is 13 residues long. V was cut by 0 bases and J by 5 bases, with 8 bases left in between. CDR1 is GTSNPN and CDR2 is SVGIG in the germline V gene (reference sequence). Cultured CD4+ T cell DNA was sequenced using the Oncomine TCR Beta short-read assay. TCRdb ran MiXCR on the PCR reads and lists one entry per CDR3 protein. The table lists 15,000 to 20,000 distinct CDR3 sequences, more than 25% of them singletons.

This chain joins TRBV30 and TRBJ1-5; weak D call: TRBD1 (5 bases). This sequence originates from a human donor with COVID-19. The sequenced sample consisted of cultured CD4+ T cells from blood. CDR3 bases: TGTGCCTGGAGTGTAGCGGGGGATCAGCCCCAGCATTTT. Its protein product is CAWSVAGDQPQHF.